This T cell receptor beta chain was obtained from a study of T cell responses to AZD1222 COVID-19 vaccine. General study points: CD4 TCRs associated with vaccination spanned spike, dominating at 160-218 and 743-854.

Germline trimming cut 2 bases from V and 8 bases from J; bases unmatched to any gene: 6. The germline gives CDR1 SGDLS, CDR2 YYNGEE. This CDR3 region has 14 residues. The data were produced by immunoSEQ multiplex PCR, yet TCRdb's version contains in-frame clones alone and is incomplete. The table has roughly 150,000 clones, 92% seen once. On this clone: The target antigen is unknown.

Sequencing was performed on peripheral blood, taken 28 days after the second AZD1222 dose. This TCR derives from an adult who received the AZD1222 COVID-19 vaccine. The V call is TRBV9, the J call TRBJ1-5; 8 bases line up with TRBD1. CDR3 in DNA: TGTGCCAGCAGCGTCGACAGGGGTTCGGAGCCCCAGCATTTT. This codes for CASSVDRGSEPQHF.